The 10 T cell receptor beta chains below come from one sample, sequenced in a study of cytomegalovirus exposure and HLA in healthy donors. PCR involved 60 Vbeta and 13 Jbeta primers. The table came from immunoSEQ multiplex PCR; TCRdb's copy has only in-frame clones and leaves some out. The repertoire holds roughly 150,000 clones, with 80% as singletons. Sequencing was done on a sample of PBMCs. Receptors were obtained from a man in his thirties or forties in good health and CMV-seronegative.

The chain links TRBV6-5 to TRBJ2-5; D gene uncertain. CDR1 and CDR2 (germline): MNHEY, SVGAGI. This CDR3 is built from 15 residues. V lost 6 bases to trimming and J lost 0 bases, with 14 bases between them. The CDR3 loop reads CASSLGWSNQETQYF. DNA of the CDR3: TGTGCCAGCAGCCTCGGGTGGAGCAACCAAGAGACCCAGTACTTC.

This clone has just a few counts. This chain links TRBV7-2 with TRBJ1-6, with 7 bases fitting TRBD1. Germline assignment: CDR1 SGHTA and CDR2 FQGNSA. This CDR3 spans 15 amino acids. Unmatched junction bases numbered 5, after V lost 3 bases and J lost 6 bases. DNA of the CDR3: TGTGCCAGCAGCTTCGGGACAGCGAGTAATTCACCCCTCCACTTT. It is translated as CASSFGTASNSPLHF. Filled out from reference TRBV7-2 and TRBJ1-6, the complete variable domain reads GAGVSQSPSNKVTEKGKDVELRCDPISGHTALYWYRQSLGQGLEFLIYFQGNSAPDKSGLPSDRFSAERTGGSVSTLTIQRTQQEDSAVYLCASSFGTASNSPLHFGNGTRLTVT.

The DNA for the CDR3 is TGTGCCAGCAGCCGCGGAGGGCCCCGACCTTACGAGCAGTACTTC. This sequence encodes CASSRGGPRPYEQYF. The J gene is TRBJ2-7, the V gene TRBV14; possible D gene TRBD2, 6 bases. Trimming took off 4 bases at V and 4 bases at J, with 17 bases between the two ends. The germline CDR1 and CDR2 sequences are SGHDN and FVKESK. The CDR3 totals 15 residues.

This clone was seen just once. The chain uses TRBV7-2 and TRBJ2-1, with 10 bases identical to TRBD2. This CDR3 contains 15 residues. V was clipped by 6 bases and J by 4 bases; unmatched bases: 6. Germline CDR1 is SGHTA and CDR2 is FQGNSA. Written as DNA, the CDR3 is TGTGCCAGCAGGGTAACTAGCGGGACATACAATGAGCAGTTCTTC. Protein sequence: CASRVTSGTYNEQFF. Drawing the rest from reference TRBV7-2 and TRBJ2-1, the complete variable domain is GAGVSQSPSNKVTEKGKDVELRCDPISGHTALYWYRQSLGQGLEFLIYFQGNSAPDKSGLPSDRFSAERTGGSVSTLTIQRTQQEDSAVYLCASRVTSGTYNEQFFGPGTRLTVL.

Comments on this clone: One end of the junction does not line up with germline, which may come from a read error. CDR3 loop: CASSNPGQGPYEQCF. CDR3 bases: TGTGCCAGCAGTAACCCGGGACAGGGTCCGTACGAGCAGTGCTTC. The V and J genes are TRBV6-1 and TRBJ2-7; 9 bases agree with TRBD1. The CDR3 covers 15 residues. The germline V gene encodes CDR1 MNHNS and CDR2 SASEGT.

CDR3 sequence: CASSLDRQGTAQPQHF. For the CDR3, the DNA is TGTGCCAGCAGCTTAGATAGGCAGGGTACGGCTCAGCCCCAGCATTTT. The genes are TRBV11-3 and TRBJ1-5; D is perhaps TRBD1 (5 bases). Germline CDR1 SGHNT, CDR2 YENEEA. Trimming removed 0 bases from V and 6 bases from J, with 15 bases in between. The CDR3 loop spans 16 amino acids. Looking up the rest from reference TRBV11-3 and TRBJ1-5 gives the full variable domain: EAGVVQSPRYKIIEKKQPVAFWCNPISGHNTLYWYLQNLGQGPELLIRYENEEAVDDSQLPKDRFSAERLKGVDSTLKIQPAELGDSAVYLCASSLDRQGTAQPQHFGDGTRLSIL.

The chain joins TRBV5-4 to TRBJ2-5, with TRBD1 matching 9 bases. The J call could be wrong; TRBJ2-7 is a better fit for the DNA end. The V gene's germline CDR1 is SGHNT and CDR2 YYREEE (reference sequence). The CDR3 is 15 amino acids. CDR3 nucleotide sequence: TGTGCCAGCAGCCCGGCTGACAGGGGGAGATACGAGCAGTACTTC. Protein sequence: CASSPADRGRYEQYF.

This chain joins TRBV29-1 and TRBJ2-5; 7 positions agree with TRBD2. Germline V gene data show CDR1 as SQVTM and CDR2 as ANQGSEA. The CDR3 has 13 amino acids. The V and J ends lost 3 bases and 6 bases, in that order; junction bases with no gene match: 7. CDR3 residues: CSVDGGGGKTQYF. In DNA form, the CDR3 reads TGCAGCGTTGATGGCGGGGGAGGGAAGACCCAGTACTTC.

This chain connects TRBV19 to TRBJ2-5, with TRBD2 matching over 7 bases. CDR3 size: 17 residues. The junction had 11 bases not matched to a gene; V was cut back by 3 bases and J by 1 base. From germline, CDR1 is LNHDA and CDR2 SQIVND (reference sequence). The CDR3 here is CASSMLGYGGGQETQYF. In nucleotides, the CDR3 is TGTGCCAGTAGTATGTTGGGGTATGGGGGGGGCCAAGAGACCCAGTACTTC.

The chain couples TRBV6-6 to TRBJ2-7, with 8 bases identical to TRBD2. The CDR3 runs to 15 residues. The V gene end was trimmed by 6 bases and the J gene end by 7 bases; junction bases not matched to a gene: 14. Germline V lookup: CDR1 MNHNY, CDR2 SVGAGI (reference sequence). CDR3 DNA sequence: TGTGCCAGCAGCTCCGTAAGGACTAGCAGTAGTGAGCAGTACTTC. Protein sequence: CASSSVRTSSSEQYF.